Following are 16 T cell receptor beta chains from one sample sequenced in a study of blood T cell repertoires in COVID-19. Produced via immunoSEQ multiplex PCR; TCRdb's table is partial and in-frame only. Here the sample spans tens of thousands of clones, over 80% being singletons. The specimen was peripheral blood. These TCRs come from a man between 50 and 59 years old with acute or convalescent COVID-19.

The chain carries TRBV24-1 and TRBJ2-1, with D possibly being TRBD1 (5 bases). The V end lost 7 bases, the J end lost 9 bases, and 15 bases lay between the germline ends. This CDR3 has 13 amino acids. Germline CDR1 KGHDR, CDR2 SFDVKD. The CDR3: CATSARAKGEQFF. CDR3 coding DNA: TGTGCCACCAGCGCCAGGGCGAAGGGTGAGCAGTTCTTC.

The chain joins TRBV5-1 to TRBJ1-5; no clear D. The CDR3 covers 13 residues. V dropped 3 bases and J dropped 4 bases, with 8 bases sitting between them. From germline, CDR1 is SGHRS and CDR2 YFSETQ. This chain's CDR3 is CASSWEMNQPQHF. The CDR3 nucleotides are TGCGCCAGCAGCTGGGAGATGAATCAGCCCCAGCATTTT.

This clone has just a few counts. The V gene is TRBV6-5, the J gene TRBJ1-2; 10 nucleotides align to TRBD1. Germline V gene data show CDR1 as MNHEY and CDR2 as SVGAGI. V was clipped by 2 bases and J by 2 bases; unmatched bases: 5. The CDR3 runs 16 residues. The CDR3 protein is CASSYVRTGGNYGYTF. The CDR3 DNA is TGTGCCAGCAGTTACGTCCGGACAGGGGGGAACTATGGCTACACCTTC.

The genes are TRBV24-1 and TRBJ2-7, with a possible D match to TRBD2 (6 bases). Per germline, CDR1 KGHDR and CDR2 SFDVKD. The CDR3 length is 15 residues. The V gene lost 3 bases and the J gene lost 3 bases, with 14 bases spanning the gap. Written as DNA, the CDR3 is TGTGCCACCAGTGATCCCTTAGGAGGGGACTACGAGCAGTACTTC. This encodes CATSDPLGGDYEQYF.

V and J are TRBV9 and TRBJ1-5, with D perhaps TRBD1 (5 bases). Trimming removed 2 bases at V and 4 bases at J, with 10 bases between. CDR1 SGDLS and CDR2 YYNGEE come from the germline V gene. The CDR3 length is 14 residues. The CDR3 is CASSVDSKNQPQHF. The DNA of the CDR3 is TGTGCCAGCAGCGTCGACAGTAAGAATCAGCCCCAGCATTTT.

The chain carries TRBV11-2 and TRBJ2-1, with 7 bases aligning to TRBD2. Germline values: CDR1 SGHAT, CDR2 FQNNGV. The CDR3 extends over 16 amino acids. Losses at the gene ends were 5 bases for V and 3 bases for J; bases not matched to a gene: 10. The CDR3: CASSPMRREIYNEQFF. The CDR3 DNA reads TGTGCCAGCAGCCCCATGCGGCGGGAGATCTACAATGAGCAGTTCTTC. Full variable domain (remainder filled in from reference TRBV11-2 and TRBJ2-1): EAGVAQSPRYKIIEKRQSVAFWCNPISGHATLYWYQQILGQGPKLLIQFQNNGVVDDSQLPKDRFSAERLKGVDSTLKIQPAKLEDSAVYLCASSPMRREIYNEQFFGPGTRLTVL.

Points on this clone: The same CDR3 can be traced to other DNA sequences in this sample. The V and J genes are TRBV7-9 and TRBJ1-6; D is undetermined. Trimming took 5 bases from V and 0 from J, leaving 5 bases between them. Per the germline V gene, CDR1 is SEHNR and CDR2 is FQNEAQ (reference sequence). The CDR3 is 14 residues long. CDR3 in DNA: TGTGCCAGCAGCCGGGACTCCTATAATTCACCCCTCCACTTT. This sequence encodes CASSRDSYNSPLHF. Drawing the rest from reference TRBV7-9 and TRBJ1-6, the complete variable domain is DTGVSQNPRHKITKRGQNVTFRCDPISEHNRLYWYRQTLGQGPEFLTYFQNEAQLEKSRLLSDRFSAERPKGSFSTLEIQRTEQGDSAMYLCASSRDSYNSPLHFGNGTRLTVT.

The chain joins TRBV13 to TRBJ1-2, with D possibly TRBD1 on 6 matching bases. Germline V CDR1 and CDR2: PRHDT, FYEKMQ (reference sequence). Trimming shortened V by 5 bases and J by 2 bases, and 9 bases separated the two germline ends. This CDR3 contains 13 residues. The CDR3 sequence is CASSLRGNYGYTF. CDR3 DNA: TGTGCCAGCAGCCTAAGGGGGAACTATGGCTACACCTTC.

This rearrangement joins TRBV9 to TRBJ2-7; 8 bases match TRBD2. Looked up from germline, CDR1 is SGDLS and CDR2 is YYNGEE. J was trimmed by 2 bases and V by 0 bases; bases with no gene match: 4. This CDR3 region has 15 residues. CDR3 in DNA: TGTGCCAGCAGCGTAGCCAGCGGGGGCCCCTACGAGCAGTACTTC. Protein: CASSVASGGPYEQYF.

The chain joins TRBV5-4 to TRBJ1-2; D is ambiguous. Trimming shortened V by 4 bases and J by 1 base, and 8 bases separated the two germline ends. The CDR3 has 13 residues. Germline values: CDR1 SGHNT, CDR2 YYREEE (reference sequence). CDR3: CASSLTLNYGYTF. DNA of the CDR3: TGTGCCAGCAGCCTGACACTTAACTATGGCTACACCTTC.

This sequence joins TRBV3-1 (or the pseudogene TRBV3-2) and TRBJ1-4; D might be TRBD1 (5 bases). Germline CDR1 and CDR2: LGHDT and YNNKEL (reference sequence). CDR3 length equals 11 residues. The germline V and J ends were trimmed by 4 bases and 8 bases, with 5 bases remaining between them. CDR3 protein: CASSRGEKLFF. The CDR3 DNA is TGTGCCAGCAGCCGGGGCGAAAAACTGTTTTTT.

This clone has just one count. The rearrangement joins TRBV29-1 to TRBJ2-5; TRBD1 agrees at 11 bases. Germline-derived CDR1 and CDR2 are SQVTM and ANQGSEA. Unmatched junction bases numbered 4, after V lost 5 bases and J lost 2 bases. The CDR3 runs 14 residues. CDR3: CSVQRDRGQETQYF. The CDR3 DNA reads TGCAGCGTTCAACGGGACAGGGGGCAAGAGACCCAGTACTTC. The full variable domain, in which reference TRBV29-1 and TRBJ2-5 provide the parts outside the CDR3, is SAVISQKPSRDICQRGTSLTIQCQVDSQVTMMFWYRQQPGQSLTLIATANQGSEATYESGFVIDKFPISRPNLTFSTLTVSNMSPEDSSIYLCSVQRDRGQETQYFGPGTRLLVL.

The chain's CDR3 is CASSSTGDYGYTF. For the CDR3, the DNA is TGTGCCAGTAGTTCGACAGGGGACTATGGCTACACCTTC. The V call is TRBV19, the J call TRBJ1-2, with 8 bases aligning to TRBD1. The CDR3 is made up of 13 amino acids. V lost 5 bases, J lost 3 bases, and 2 bases stayed unmatched. The germline gives CDR1 LNHDA, CDR2 SQIVND (reference sequence).

This clone came up a few times. The rearrangement links TRBV4-1 to TRBJ2-3; a possible D gene is TRBD2 (6 bases). The CDR3 spans 16 residues. V dropped 1 base and J dropped 5 bases, with 16 bases sitting between them. Germline CDR1 reads MGHRA; CDR2 reads YSYEKL. CDR3 DNA: TGCGCCAGCAGCCAAGTCCTAGCGTTACTGGGAGATACGCAGTATTTT. As protein: CASSQVLALLGDTQYF.

The chain links TRBV6-5 to TRBJ1-6; D perhaps matches TRBD1 (5 bases). CDR1 MNHEY and CDR2 SVGAGI come from the germline V gene. The V end lost 4 bases, the J end lost 0 bases, and 10 bases lay between the germline ends. The CDR3 is 16 amino acids. The CDR3 DNA is TGTGCCAGCAGTTTCAGACAGAGCTCCTATAATTCACCCCTCCACTTT. This translates into CASSFRQSSYNSPLHF.

The V call is TRBV19, the J call TRBJ2-1, with 10 bases aligning to TRBD2. With V trimmed by 8 bases and J by 5 bases, 6 bases remained unmatched. The CDR3 covers 14 residues. Germline loops: CDR1 LNHDA, CDR2 SQIVND (reference sequence). CDR3 sequence reads: CASRRTSGNNEQFF. The CDR3 region has the DNA TGTGCCAGTCGAAGGACTAGCGGTAACAATGAGCAGTTCTTC.